What follows describes a single T cell receptor beta chain. This record belongs to a study of blood T cell repertoires in COVID-19. Across the study: The United States, Italy and Spain were the sources of the acute and convalescent COVID-19 samples. PBMCs, B-cell-depleted T cells, or T cells were the source of the cDNA or gDNA that made up the material.

Original methodology: Amplification of reference gene primers provided the estimated nucleated cell counts. The assay was immunoSEQ multiplex PCR, and TCRdb's table has in-frame clones only and misses some. V and J calls and clone size are those listed in that table; D and trimming were worked out from the DNA. The table has under 200,000 clones, around 85% seen once. The TCR was taken from a woman aged 80 or older with acute or convalescent COVID-19. Sequencing input: peripheral blood.

The CDR3 nucleotides read TGTGCCATCAGGCGGACAGGGGTCCTCAGGGAGACCCAGTACTTC. The encoded protein is CAIRRTGVLRETQYF. The J gene is TRBJ2-5, the V gene TRBV10-3, with 9 bases lining up with TRBD1. CDR3 size: 15 residues. Germline V CDR1 and CDR2: ENHRY, SYGVKD. V lost 6 bases and J lost 5; bases outside the gene matches: 10.